This T cell receptor (beta chain) was recovered during a study of cytomegalovirus exposure and HLA in healthy donors. This CDR3 has 17 amino acids. Germline CDR1 is SGDLS and CDR2 is YYNGEE. The ends were cut back, 4 bases at V and 4 bases at J, with 23 bases in the middle. This clone was observed a handful of times. Amplification used 60 Vbeta primers and 13 Jbeta primers. Here immunoSEQ multiplex PCR was the method, and the copy in TCRdb shows in-frame clones only, minus some. The sample records around 140,000 clones, approximately 87% being singletons. The source is a man aged 35 to 55 in good health and CMV-seronegative. The sequenced material came from PBMCs. The genes are TRBV9 and TRBJ1-1, with D hard to call. The CDR3 loop reads CASSPTEAVMKVTEAFF. Written as DNA, the CDR3 is TGTGCCAGCAGCCCCACTGAGGCGGTGATGAAAGTCACTGAAGCTTTCTTT.